These T cell receptor beta chains were read from a single sample in a study of cytomegalovirus exposure and HLA in healthy donors. The assay was immunoSEQ multiplex PCR, and TCRdb's table has in-frame clones only and misses some. Counted here are 110,000 to 150,000 clones, 70% to 80% occurring once; the ten biggest clones make up over 8.5%. The sequenced sample consisted of PBMCs. These receptor sequences come from a woman between 45 and 65 years old in good health and CMV-seropositive. CDR3s include the opening cysteine and the closing phenylalanine or tryptophan. The D gene is left open where the match is weak. Size values are once, few and many counts, or a class for expanded clones, and some rows have none.

d_gene	abundance	j_gene	v_gene	CDR3aa	CDR3nt
TRBD1	-	TRBJ1-2	TRBV5-1	CASSPATRTGQYGYTF	TGCGCCAGCAGCCCCGCCACCAGGACAGGGCAATATGGCTACACCTTC
TRBD1	-	TRBJ1-3	TRBV6-1	CASSTGDLSGNTIYF	TGTGCCAGCAGCACAGGGGACCTCTCTGGAAACACCATATATTTT
-	-	TRBJ2-3	TRBV6-4	CASSERTSTDTQYF	TGTGCCAGCAGTGAAAGGACTAGCACAGATACGCAGTATTTT
TRBD1	few	TRBJ1-2	TRBV28	CASSVPSGQPTYGYTF	TGTGCCAGCAGTGTACCTTCGGGACAGCCCACTTATGGCTACACCTTC
-	-	TRBJ2-7	TRBV4-1	CASSVNRAASEQYF	TGCGCCAGCAGCGTTAACAGGGCCGCCTCAGAGCAGTACTTC
-	-	TRBJ2-3	TRBV11-3	CASSRSGLLTDTQYF	TGTGCCAGCAGCCGATCGGGACTTCTCACAGATACGCAGTATTTT
TRBD2	-	TRBJ2-5	TRBV6-1	CASSGGSQETQYF	TGTGCCAGCAGCGGGGGGTCACAAGAGACCCAGTACTTC
-	few	TRBJ1-1	TRBV11-2	CASSFEYTEAFF	TGTGCCAGCAGCTTTGAGTACACTGAAGCTTTCTTT
-	-	TRBJ1-5	TRBV2	CASSEDGGSQPQHF	TGTGCCAGCAGTGAAGACGGGGGGTCTCAGCCCCAGCATTTT
-	-	TRBJ1-1	TRBV11-2	CASSPGVDPMLPEAFF	TGTGCCAGCAGCCCAGGGGTTGACCCTATGCTCCCTGAAGCTTTCTTT
TRBD1	-	TRBJ1-6	TRBV28	CASSTNRGYNSPLHF	TGTGCCAGCAGTACTAACAGGGGGTATAATTCACCCCTCCACTTT
-	-	TRBJ2-5	TRBV2	CANSGRSGPQYF	TGTGCCAATTCGGGGAGGTCTGGGCCCCAGTACTTC
TRBD2	once	TRBJ2-3	TRBV11-2	CASSPTNGGGDTQYF	TGTGCCAGCAGCCCGACTAACGGGGGAGGGGATACGCAGTATTTT
-	few	TRBJ2-5	TRBV2	CASTRGNQETQYF	TGTGCCAGCACCAGGGGCAACCAAGAGACCCAGTACTTC
-	-	TRBJ2-2	TRBV5-1	CASSFGTGNTGELFF	TGCGCCAGCAGCTTTGGGACTGGGAACACCGGGGAGCTGTTTTTT
-	-	TRBJ2-7	TRBV6-6	CASSYSTGNRGYEQYF	TGTGCCAGCAGTTACTCGACAGGAAATAGGGGCTACGAGCAGTACTTC
TRBD1	-	TRBJ2-5	TRBV7-3	CASSPGTGGETQYF	TGTGCCAGCAGCCCCGGGACAGGCGGGGAGACCCAGTACTTC
TRBD1	-	TRBJ1-5	TRBV7-3	CASSSLTGGNQPQHF	TGTGCCAGCAGCTCCCTGACAGGGGGCAATCAGCCCCAGCATTTT
-	-	TRBJ2-3	TRBV5-4	CASSFGASGGTDTQYF	TGTGCCAGCAGCTTCGGGGCGTCGGGGGGCACAGATACGCAGTATTTT
-	-	TRBJ2-6	TRBV2	CASKRNAGTVGANVLTF	TGTGCCAGCAAACGAAACGCGGGGACGGTTGGGGCCAACGTCCTGACTTTC
TRBD1	-	TRBJ2-7	TRBV2	CASRPGQELPYEQYF	TGTGCCAGCAGGCCAGGACAGGAACTACCCTACGAGCAGTACTTC
-	once	TRBJ2-5	TRBV7-2	CASSQDWGQETQYF	TGTGCCAGCAGCCAGGACTGGGGCCAAGAGACCCAGTACTTC
-	-	TRBJ1-5	TRBV6-4	CASSDSTGSGPQHF	TGTGCCAGCAGTGACTCGACCGGTAGCGGGCCCCAGCATTTT
TRBD1	-	TRBJ1-6	TRBV5-6	CASSRTQGADSPLHF	TGTGCCAGCAGCAGGACGCAGGGGGCGGATTCACCCCTCCACTTT
-	-	TRBJ2-1	TRBV30	CAWSAGVVDEQFF	TGTGCCTGGAGTGCGGGGGTAGTTGATGAGCAGTTCTTC
-	-	TRBJ2-5	TRBV7-8	CASSARLARETQYF	TGTGCCAGCAGCGCCCGACTGGCTAGGGAGACCCAGTACTTC
-	few	TRBJ2-7	TRBV5-6	CASSLNYEQYF	TGTGCCAGCAGTTTAAACTACGAGCAGTACTTC
TRBD1	-	TRBJ2-3	TRBV28	CASSRGQGAGTDTQYF	TGTGCCAGCAGTCGCGGACAGGGGGCCGGCACAGATACGCAGTATTTT
TRBD1	-	TRBJ1-5	TRBV6-1	CASSGQGALGGQPQHF	TGTGCCAGCAGTGGGCAGGGGGCCCTAGGAGGACAGCCCCAGCATTTT
TRBD2	-	TRBJ2-3	TRBV30	CAWSVGRGGWSLTDTQYF	TGTGCCTGGAGTGTAGGGCGGGGGGGCTGGTCTCTCACAGATACGCAGTATTTT
TRBD2	-	TRBJ2-3	TRBV5-6	CASSLARRGGAGDTQYF	TGTGCCAGCAGCTTGGCCCGGCGCGGGGGGGCCGGTGATACGCAGTATTTT
-	-	TRBJ2-5	TRBV4-3	CASSQDRTSQETQYF	TGCGCCAGCAGCCAAGATCGGACATCTCAAGAGACCCAGTACTTC
-	few	TRBJ2-5	TRBV30	CACYYVGRGETQYF	TGTGCCTGTTACTACGTTGGCAGGGGTGAGACCCAGTACTTC
-	-	TRBJ1-1	TRBV10-3	CAISESRRANTEAFF	TGTGCCATCAGTGAGTCGCGCAGGGCGAACACTGAAGCTTTCTTT
-	-	TRBJ1-2	TRBV27	CASSRLGVAYGYTF	TGTGCCAGCAGCCGTTTAGGGGTCGCCTATGGCTACACCTTC
-	-	TRBJ2-7	TRBV11-3	CASSLDRLSEQYF	TGTGCCAGCAGCTTAGACAGGCTATCCGAGCAGTACTTC
TRBD1	-	TRBJ1-1	TRBV9	CASSARTGGTEAFF	TGTGCCAGCAGCGCTAGGACAGGTGGGACTGAAGCTTTCTTT
TRBD1	-	TRBJ1-1	TRBV5-8	CASSLDRGGAEAFF	TGTGCCAGCAGCTTGGACAGGGGGGGCGCTGAAGCTTTCTTT
TRBD2	-	TRBJ2-3	TRBV11-2	CASSLDLAGWGDTQYF	TGTGCCAGCAGCTTAGATCTAGCGGGGTGGGGAGATACGCAGTATTTT
TRBD2	-	TRBJ2-7	TRBV6-1	CASSGEGEQYF	TGTGCCAGCAGTGGGGAGGGCGAGCAGTACTTC
-	once	TRBJ2-3	TRBV2	CASSEVLETDTQYF	TGTGCCAGCAGTGAAGTTCTAGAGACAGATACGCAGTATTTT
TRBD1	once	TRBJ1-5	TRBV5-1	CASSAGQGLNQPQHF	TGCGCCAGCAGCGCCGGACAGGGCCTGAATCAGCCCCAGCATTTT
TRBD1	few	TRBJ2-7	TRBV15	CATSRDLGQGSHEQYF	TGTGCCACCAGCAGAGATCTGGGACAGGGGTCCCACGAGCAGTACTTC
-	-	TRBJ2-7	TRBV5-4	CASSLAGTYGRIEQYF	TGTGCCAGCAGCTTGGCCGGGACATACGGCCGGATCGAGCAGTACTTC
TRBD1	-	TRBJ1-1	TRBV6-1	CASSTQTGEAMVAFF	TGTGCCAGCAGTACACAGACAGGGGAGGCAATGGTAGCTTTCTTT
-	once	TRBJ1-1	TRBV28	CASSLFSMNTEAFF	TGTGCCAGCAGTTTATTTTCCATGAACACTGAAGCTTTCTTT
TRBD2	-	TRBJ2-5	TRBV27	CASSLSGLAGGGAQETQYF	TGTGCCAGCAGTTTATCCGGACTAGCGGGGGGGGGAGCCCAAGAGACCCAGTACTTC
TRBD1	-	TRBJ1-5	TRBV27	CASSPTPRQGRQPQHF	TGTGCCAGCAGTCCTACCCCTCGACAGGGTCGACAGCCCCAGCATTTT
TRBD1	few	TRBJ1-2	TRBV5-6	CASSLGTGGNYGYTF	TGTGCCAGCAGCCTGGGGACAGGGGGTAACTATGGCTACACCTTC
TRBD1	-	TRBJ1-1	TRBV13	CASRPRTGGFTEAFF	TGTGCCAGCAGACCAAGGACAGGGGGGTTCACTGAAGCTTTCTTT
TRBD2	-	TRBJ2-1	TRBV11-3	CASSPGTSGGLGEQFF	TGTGCCAGCAGCCCAGGGACTAGCGGGGGTCTAGGAGAGCAGTTCTTC
TRBD1	-	TRBJ1-4	TRBV29-1	CSVWTGADEKLFF	TGCAGCGTCTGGACAGGGGCTGATGAAAAACTGTTTTTT
-	-	TRBJ2-1	TRBV29-1	CSVEDRDMGIDEQFF	TGCAGCGTTGAGGACCGGGACATGGGTATCGATGAGCAGTTCTTC
TRBD1	few	TRBJ1-2	TRBV4-2	CASSQEQGSDYGYTF	TGTGCCAGCAGCCAAGAACAGGGGTCGGACTATGGCTACACCTTC
-	-	TRBJ1-6	TRBV7-3	CASSLQLNSPLHF	TGTGCCAGCAGCCTCCAACTAAATTCACCCCTCCACTTT